The rows below give T cell receptor beta chains drawn from one sample of a study of blood T cell repertoires in COVID-19. Some clones are missing from TCRdb's copy, which holds only in-frame ones; the method was immunoSEQ multiplex PCR. Of about 260,000 clones in the sample, about 90% were seen once. The sample taken for sequencing was peripheral blood. The receptors were gathered from a woman aged 30 to 39 with COVID-19, enrolled during active disease. CDR3s include the opening cysteine and the closing phenylalanine or tryptophan. D genes are given only for firm matches. Where a row states a size, it is once, few, many or the class of an expanded clone; other rows omit it.

size	V	J	D	CDR3	DNA
NA	TRBV29-1	TRBJ1-6	NA	CSVSVGGDGSPLHF	TGCAGCGTTAGCGTAGGGGGAGATGGATCACCCCTCCACTTT
few	TRBV6-5	TRBJ2-1	NA	CASSPGTPTSNEQFF	TGTGCCAGCAGCCCGGGGACTCCGACCAGCAATGAGCAGTTCTTC
NA	TRBV18	TRBJ1-2	NA	CASSPGGDRGYTF	TGTGCCAGCTCACCAGGTGGAGATCGTGGCTACACCTTC
NA	TRBV19	TRBJ1-6	NA	CASSTSGGNSPLHF	TGTGCCAGTAGTACTTCGGGGGGAAATTCACCCCTCCACTTT
NA	TRBV18	TRBJ1-6	TRBD1	CASSPGQGDSPLHF	TGTGCCAGCTCACCGGGCCAGGGGGATTCACCCCTCCACTTT
NA	TRBV28	TRBJ1-1	TRBD1	CASRRRDSAEAFF	TGTGCCAGCAGACGTCGGGACAGCGCTGAAGCTTTCTTT
NA	TRBV9	TRBJ2-1	NA	CASSYQQGRFNEQFF	TGTGCCAGCAGCTATCAACAGGGGAGGTTCAATGAGCAGTTCTTC
NA	TRBV30	TRBJ2-3	NA	CAWSYGTTPGADTQYF	TGTGCCTGGAGTTATGGTACCACCCCCGGGGCAGATACGCAGTATTTT
NA	TRBV6-1	TRBJ1-3	NA	CASSPGGNTIYF	TGTGCCAGCAGCCCTGGCGGAAACACCATATATTTT
NA	TRBV12-3/TRBV12-4	TRBJ1-2	NA	CASSLGRGYGYTF	TGTGCCAGCAGTTTAGGGCGGGGCTATGGCTACACCTTC
few	TRBV3-1/TRBV3-2	TRBJ2-5	TRBD2	CASSRTSGREETQYF	TGTGCCAGCAGCCGGACTAGCGGGAGGGAAGAGACCCAGTACTTC
once	TRBV30	TRBJ2-7	TRBD1	CAWSPTPRDRGPFRYEQYF	TGTGCCTGGAGCCCTACCCCCCGGGACAGAGGGCCCTTTCGATACGAGCAGTACTTC
NA	TRBV28	TRBJ1-1	NA	CASGPSGGRTEAFF	TGTGCCAGCGGACCCTCGGGAGGGCGCACTGAAGCTTTCTTT
NA	TRBV27	TRBJ1-5	TRBD1	CASSPLGQGGSNQPQHF	TGTGCCAGCAGTCCGCTGGGACAGGGAGGTAGCAATCAGCCCCAGCATTTT
once	TRBV7-2	TRBJ2-3	TRBD1	CASSPWTGSGTDTQYF	TGTGCCAGCAGCCCGTGGACAGGGTCTGGGACAGATACGCAGTATTTT
NA	TRBV20-1	TRBJ2-1	TRBD2	CSASGPGLAGFRSYNEQFF	TGCAGTGCTAGTGGACCGGGACTAGCGGGATTTAGGTCCTACAATGAGCAGTTCTTC
NA	TRBV10-2	TRBJ2-7	NA	CASSALLRSYEQYF	TGCGCCAGCAGTGCCTTACTCCGATCCTACGAGCAGTACTTC
NA	TRBV7-2	TRBJ2-3	TRBD1	CASSFSTGGWSDTQYF	TGTGCCAGCAGCTTCTCGACAGGGGGCTGGTCAGATACGCAGTATTTT
NA	TRBV5-6	TRBJ2-1	NA	CASSLGQFSSYNEQFF	TGTGCCAGCAGCTTGGGACAGTTCAGCTCCTACAATGAGCAGTTCTTC
NA	TRBV5-5	TRBJ2-3	TRBD2	CASSLTIAGPTDTQYF	TGTGCCAGCAGCTTGACGATAGCGGGGCCCACAGATACGCAGTATTTT
NA	TRBV5-1	TRBJ2-7	NA	CASSLGTTEQYF	TGCGCCAGCAGCTTGGGGACAACGGAGCAGTACTTC
NA	TRBV7-9	TRBJ1-2	NA	CASSFGDTGYTF	TGTGCCAGCAGCTTCGGGGACACGGGCTACACCTTC
NA	TRBV2	TRBJ1-5	NA	CASSEDRDEPQHF	TGTGCCAGCAGTGAAGACAGGGACGAGCCCCAGCATTTT
NA	TRBV2	TRBJ2-5	NA	CASSDSKRASQETQYF	TGTGCCAGCAGTGACTCCAAGAGGGCGAGCCAAGAGACCCAGTACTTC
NA	TRBV19	TRBJ1-2	NA	CASIRTQGTNGYTF	TGTGCCAGTATCCGAACACAGGGTACTAATGGCTACACCTTC
NA	TRBV18	TRBJ2-3	NA	CATAPDSYGDTQYF	TGTGCCACCGCGCCGGACAGCTATGGAGATACGCAGTATTTT
NA	TRBV28	TRBJ2-2	TRBD2	CATVIAGEGTGELFF	TGTGCCACGGTGATAGCGGGAGAGGGAACCGGGGAGCTGTTTTTT
NA	TRBV27	TRBJ2-7	NA	CASSLYRAYEQYF	TGTGCCAGCAGTTTATACAGGGCCTACGAGCAGTACTTC
NA	TRBV7-9	TRBJ1-1	TRBD1	CASRTGVGTEAFF	TGTGCCAGCAGGACAGGGGTTGGCACTGAAGCTTTCTTT
NA	TRBV28	TRBJ1-5	NA	CASSLTGDQPQHF	TGTGCCAGCAGTTTAACCGGGGATCAGCCCCAGCATTTT
NA	TRBV18	TRBJ2-7	NA	CASSPPLKLNEQYF	TGTGCCAGCTCACCACCCCTTAAACTAAACGAGCAGTACTTC
NA	TRBV7-9	TRBJ1-1	NA	CASSTTVDTEAFF	TGTGCCAGCAGCACGACAGTGGACACTGAAGCTTTCTTT
NA	TRBV6-1	TRBJ1-6	NA	CASSERGERSPLHF	TGTGCCAGCAGTGAACGGGGGGAAAGGTCACCCCTCCACTTT
NA	TRBV7-2	TRBJ2-1	TRBD1	CASSLTTGSNEQFF	TGTGCCAGCAGCTTGACGACAGGGTCCAATGAGCAGTTCTTC
NA	TRBV2	TRBJ2-7	NA	CASRDTVYEQYF	TGTGCCAGCAGGGACACCGTTTACGAGCAGTACTTC
NA	TRBV21-1	TRBJ2-7	NA	CASSNVGQGCYEQYF	TGTGCCAGCAGCAATGTCGGACAGGGATGTTACGAGCAGTACTTC
NA	TRBV28	TRBJ1-2	TRBD1	CASRGDRGLRLTTF	TGTGCCAGCAGGGGGGACAGGGGTCTAAGACTCACCACCTTC
NA	TRBV5-4	TRBJ1-1	TRBD1	CASSPGQGRAEAFF	TGTGCCAGCAGCCCCGGACAGGGGAGAGCTGAAGCTTTCTTT
few	TRBV6-5	TRBJ2-3	TRBD2	CASYLLAGVGDTQYF	TGTGCCAGTTACCTACTAGCGGGAGTTGGAGATACGCAGTATTTT
NA	TRBV5-6	TRBJ2-7	NA	CASSYFPGSISYEQYF	TGTGCCAGCAGCTACTTCCCCGGGTCGATCTCTTACGAGCAGTACTTC
NA	TRBV10-3	TRBJ2-5	NA	CAISAKQGIEETQYF	TGTGCCATCAGTGCAAAACAGGGAATAGAAGAGACCCAGTACTTC
NA	TRBV29-1	TRBJ1-1	TRBD1	CSAGQGNEAFF	TGCAGCGCTGGACAGGGGAATGAAGCTTTCTTT
NA	TRBV12-3/TRBV12-4	TRBJ1-1	NA	CASSLRENTEAFF	TGTGCCAGCAGCCTGAGGGAGAACACTGAAGCTTTCTTT
NA	TRBV1	TRBJ1-4	NA	CTSSQDSFRQSNEKLFF	TGCACCAGCAGCCAAGATAGTTTTCGACAGTCTAATGAAAAACTGTTTTTT
NA	TRBV13	TRBJ2-5	TRBD1	CASSPRMTGETQYF	TGTGCCAGCAGCCCGCGGATGACAGGGGAGACCCAGTACTTC
NA	TRBV29-1	TRBJ1-5	NA	CSAQTGGSNQPQHF	TGCAGCGCCCAAACCGGGGGGAGCAATCAGCCCCAGCATTTT
NA	TRBV5-1	TRBJ2-3	NA	CASSRIGTKGTDTQYF	TGCGCCAGCAGCCGGATAGGGACAAAAGGAACAGATACGCAGTATTTT
NA	TRBV7-9	TRBJ2-3	TRBD2	CASSPWTSGSSDTQYF	TGTGCCAGCAGCCCTTGGACTAGCGGGAGTTCAGATACGCAGTATTTT